This TCR beta chain came from a study of blood T cell repertoires in COVID-19 (dated by TCRdb to the early 2020s). As for the study more broadly: Samples from collaborators originated in the United States, Italy and Spain and spanned both the acute and convalescent phases of COVID-19. The material from the prospective study consisted of cDNA or gDNA derived from T cells, B-cell-depleted T cells, or PBMCs. Deeply sampled blood TCRbeta repertoires from subjects exposed to, actively infected with, or recovered from COVID-19 were included in the dataset. The repertoires were released in a freely available public database meant as a resource for research on the immune response to SARS-CoV-2. The samples were drawn from two sources: the first 160 participants of the ongoing ImmuneRACE study, and fewer than 1,500 subjects contributed by 6 global collaborators. Sample metadata almost always included a de-identified subject ID, COVID-19 status, age in years and sex. HLA class I and class II types, where available, came from metadata supplied by the sample provider rather than from assay-based typing. Results and caveats for the whole study, not just this receptor: The quantity of clinical and demographic metadata differed by source and by participant and was supplied without curation.

Inclusive of the bounding cysteine and phenylalanine, the CDR3 is 14 residues long. The sequence is cut down to CDR3 DNA, 42 bases in frame from base 1. Trimming at the junction amounts to 5 bases on V and 4 bases on J, and the germline ends lie 14 bases apart. CDR1 and CDR2, looked up from the germline V gene, are MDHEN and SYDVKM. On this clone: The clone's antigen remains unknown. Base qualities are not at hand, and no much larger clone is one base apart.

Whole blood was collected in K2EDTA tubes by collaborating institutions according to the institutions' own protocols. For TCRbeta analysis, collaborators shipped samples in one of three forms: frozen whole blood, isolated PBMCs, or DNA extracted from either of those sample types. TCRbeta CDR3 regions were amplified from genomic DNA by means of the immunoSEQ Assay, a bias-controlled multiplex PCR. On the study's bioinformatics: Nucleated cell counts per sample were estimated from amplification of reference gene primers within the assay. To quantify the absolute abundance of each unique TCRbeta CDR3 rearrangement, sequence reads were collapsed and filtered. Productive Simpson clonality was computed per sample as the square root of Simpson's diversity index over productive rearrangements. TCRdb's version of the immuneACCESS table is confined to in-frame rearrangements and falls short of the full clone set. An unresolved V gene accounts for under half of the shortfall where checked; the remainder is of unknown origin. The V and J calls and clone size come from that table; D and trimming were worked out from the DNA. The sample table contains under 200,000 clones; only one count was recorded for roughly nine tenths of them. The ten top clones hold about 0.54% of the sample.

The sequencing input was peripheral blood. Recombination linked TRBV28 to TRBJ1-1; no D gene call is confident. The sequence came from a man aged 45-65 years with acute or convalescent COVID-19. In nucleotide form, the sequence is TGTGCCAGCAGTAGGGCCGACTACAGCACTGAAGCTTTCTTT. Its protein reads: CASSRADYSTEAFF.